One sample yielded the 8 T cell receptor beta chains listed below, sequenced in a study of blood T cells in healthy people across ages. With a J-beta primer mix and a sample-barcoded 5' primer, a second PCR ran 7 to 11 cycles. In TCRdb, the 5' RACE reads were re-called with MiXCR into one record per CDR3 protein. The sample consists of about 1.6 million distinct CDR3 sequences, around 35% of them appearing once. The specimen sequenced was blood. These receptors were obtained from a young woman in good health.

This sequence joins TRBV10-3 and TRBJ1-1, with D perhaps TRBD1 (5 bases). Looked up from germline, CDR1 is ENHRY and CDR2 is SYGVKD. This CDR3 is 14 amino acids long. V lost 10 bases and J lost 3, with 18 bases in between. The CDR3 protein is CATSGLGGDTEAFF. CDR3 nucleotide sequence: TGTGCCACTTCGGGTTTGGGGGGAGACACTGAAGCTTTCTTT.

The gene calls are TRBV7-3 and TRBJ2-3, with D maybe TRBD1 (5 bases). Trimming left V 4 bases short and J 1 base short, with 12 bases between. The germline V gene has CDR1 SGHTA and CDR2 FQGTGA. The CDR3 extends over 15 amino acids. CDR3 in amino acids: CASSSGKKGTDTQYF. CDR3 coding DNA: TGTGCCAGCAGCTCAGGGAAGAAGGGCACAGATACGCAGTATTTT.

The rearrangement links TRBV27 to TRBJ2-2, with D possibly being TRBD1 (6 bases). The CDR3 runs 13 residues. With 5 bases removed from V and 4 bases from J, the gap between germline ends came to 8 bases. Germline V gene lookup returns CDR1 MNHEY and CDR2 SMNVEV (reference sequence). The CDR3 nucleotides read TGTGCCAGCAGTACAGGGTTCACCGGGGAGCTGTTTTTT. Amino acids: CASSTGFTGELFF.

This clonotype showed up many times. The chain employs TRBV4-2 and TRBJ2-7, with D perhaps TRBD1 or TRBD2 (5 bases each). This CDR3 contains 16 residues. V gave up 1 base and J gave up 0 bases, with 13 bases separating them. Germline values: CDR1 LGHNA, CDR2 YNFKEQ. CDR3 sequence: CASSQGDGFSSYEQYF. Here the CDR3 DNA reads TGTGCCAGCAGCCAAGGGGACGGGTTTAGCTCCTACGAGCAGTACTTC.

The chain couples TRBV27 to TRBJ1-1; D uncertain. Trimming cost V 2 bases and J 8 bases, with 15 bases left between them. Germline V CDR1 and CDR2: MNHEY, SMNVEV (reference sequence). The length of the CDR3 is 14 residues. The CDR3 DNA is TGTGCCAGCAGTTTAGCCTCGGGCGGGCTAGAAGCTTTCTTT. Encoded protein: CASSLASGGLEAFF.

The rearrangement uses TRBV3-1 and TRBJ1-1; D gene unclear. The CDR3 extends over 13 amino acids. V was clipped by 3 bases and J by 0 bases, with 5 bases between them. CDR1 is LGHDT, CDR2 YNNKEL, per germline (reference sequence). The CDR3 protein is CASSHIMNTEAFF. The CDR3 DNA reads TGTGCCAGCAGCCATATCATGAACACTGAAGCTTTCTTT.

The sample holds many counts of this clonotype. The chain links TRBV29-1 to TRBJ2-7; 7 nucleotides line up with TRBD2. Germline V gene data show CDR1 as SQVTM and CDR2 as ANQGSEA. The CDR3 is 11 amino acids. V shed 4 bases, J shed 3 bases, and the junction held 0 bases outside the gene matches. CDR3 loop: CSVGTSYEQYF. The CDR3 region has the DNA TGCAGCGTTGGGACTAGCTACGAGCAGTACTTC.

Only a few counts were recorded for this clonotype. This may be a read error, as it is one base from a much larger clone. The V and J genes are TRBV20-1 and TRBJ2-7; the match to TRBD2 covers 12 bases. CDR3 length: 14 amino acids. Germline V lookup: CDR1 DFQATT, CDR2 SNEGSKA (reference sequence). J was trimmed by 4 bases and V by 1 base; bases with no gene match: 2. CDR3 residues: CSARGLAGEYEQYF. CDR3 coding DNA: TGCAGTGCTAGAGGACTAGCGGGGGAATACGAGCAGTACTTC.